Below are 23 T cell receptor beta chains sequenced from a single sample in a study of blood T cell repertoires in COVID-19. Assay used: immunoSEQ multiplex PCR; TCRdb lists only in-frame clones, some missing. The sample lists more than 90,000 clones; 87% were seen once. Sequenced material: peripheral blood. The receptors shown here come from a human donor in a cohort sampled during active COVID-19.

The rearrangement joins TRBV6-5 to TRBJ1-1; 8 nucleotides line up with TRBD1. The CDR3 contains 14 residues. V gave up 6 bases and J gave up 4 bases; unmatched junction bases: 7. Germline V gives CDR1 MNHEY, CDR2 SVGAGI. CDR3 region: CASRIGQGSTEAFF. The DNA of the CDR3 is TGTGCCAGCAGGATTGGACAGGGCAGCACTGAAGCTTTCTTT.

The V call is TRBV2, the J call TRBJ1-1; D is unresolved. V lost 8 bases and J lost 0, with 10 bases in between. The CDR3 totals 13 residues. In germline, CDR1 is SNHLY, CDR2 FYNNEI. As DNA, the CDR3 is TGTGCCAGCTATACGGAGATGAACACTGAAGCTTTCTTT. It is translated as CASYTEMNTEAFF. The entire variable domain, with the rest obtained from reference TRBV2 and TRBJ1-1, is as follows: EPEVTQTPSHQVTQMGQEVILRCVPISNHLYFYWYRQILGQKVEFLVSFYNNEISEKSEIFDDQFSVERPDGSNFTLKIRSTKLEDSAMYFCASYTEMNTEAFFGQGTRLTVV.

This chain's CDR3 is CASSLEGVILPQHF. DNA for the CDR3: TGTGCCAGCAGCTTAGAAGGAGTGATTCTGCCCCAGCATTTT. The chain couples TRBV7-9 to TRBJ1-5; D unclear. V lost 1 base, J lost 9 bases, and 13 bases lay in between. This CDR3 comprises 14 residues. Germline V CDR1 and CDR2: SEHNR, FQNEAQ (reference sequence).

The chain uses TRBV7-2 and TRBJ2-5; D gene ambiguous. V lost 7 bases and J lost 3, with 15 bases in between. Germline CDR1 is SGHTA and CDR2 is FQGNSA. This CDR3 is 14 amino acids long. In DNA form, the CDR3 reads TGTGCCAGCACTCCTGAGACACGCAAAGAGACCCAGTACTTC. It is translated as CASTPETRKETQYF. The full variable domain, completed using reference TRBV7-2 and TRBJ2-5, is GAGVSQSPSNKVTEKGKDVELRCDPISGHTALYWYRQSLGQGLEFLIYFQGNSAPDKSGLPSDRFSAERTGGSVSTLTIQRTQQEDSAVYLCASTPETRKETQYFGPGTRLLVL.

The chain is built from TRBV6-5 and TRBJ2-1; 8 bases match TRBD1. The junction had 10 bases not matched to a gene; V was cut back by 7 bases and J by 5 bases. The CDR3 is made up of 15 amino acids. CDR1 is MNHEY, CDR2 SVGAGI, per germline. CDR3 in DNA: TGTGCCAGCACCGAGACACTACAGGGGGACAATGAGCAGTTCTTC. Its protein product is CASTETLQGDNEQFF.

The chain uses TRBV28 and TRBJ2-7; D possibly corresponds to TRBD2 (6 bases). Germline V gene sequence: CDR1 MDHEN, CDR2 SYDVKM. This CDR3 is 12 amino acids long. Trimming removed 11 bases at V and 5 bases at J, with 16 bases between. This CDR3 is CAGAGRAHEQYF. DNA for the CDR3: TGTGCCGGAGCGGGCAGGGCCCACGAGCAGTACTTC.

This rearrangement joins TRBV19 to TRBJ1-3; unclear D gene. The CDR3 contains 14 residues. Between the trimmed V and J ends, which lost 3 bases and 4 bases, there was a span of 10 bases. Per the germline V gene, CDR1 is LNHDA and CDR2 is SQIVND (reference sequence). As DNA, the CDR3 is TGTGCCAGTAGTATGGCGGGAACCGGAAACACCATATATTTT. It translates to CASSMAGTGNTIYF.

V gene TRBV19 combines with J gene TRBJ1-5, with 7 positions matching TRBD1. The germline gives CDR1 LNHDA, CDR2 SQIVND (reference sequence). The CDR3 is 18 residues long. The ends lost 4 bases at V and 4 bases at J; junction bases unmatched: 16. This chain's CDR3 is CASSTLSRQGGGNQPQHF. The CDR3 nucleotides are TGTGCCAGTAGTACCCTCAGCAGACAGGGAGGAGGAAATCAGCCCCAGCATTTT.

The chain uses TRBV2 and TRBJ2-3; the match to TRBD2 covers 10 bases. Germline CDR1 is SNHLY and CDR2 is FYNNEI. The CDR3 is made up of 15 amino acids. Trimming removed 7 bases from V and 4 bases from J; junction bases left unmatched: 8. The CDR3 region is CASKPASGRPDTQYF. CDR3 coding DNA: TGTGCCAGCAAACCGGCTAGCGGGAGACCAGATACGCAGTATTTT. The complete variable domain, with remaining parts taken from reference TRBV2 and TRBJ2-3, reads EPEVTQTPSHQVTQMGQEVILRCVPISNHLYFYWYRQILGQKVEFLVSFYNNEISEKSEIFDDQFSVERPDGSNFTLKIRSTKLEDSAMYFCASKPASGRPDTQYFGPGTRLTVL.

CDR3 in DNA: TGTGCCAGTAGTATAGCCTCAGGGGTATCACGCGGCTACACCTTC. Its translation is CASSIASGVSRGYTF. This rearrangement joins TRBV19 to TRBJ1-2; perhaps TRBD1 as D (6 bases). In germline, CDR1 is LNHDA, CDR2 SQIVND (reference sequence). This CDR3 is built from 15 residues. V gave up 1 base and J gave up 8 bases, with 17 bases separating them.

The J gene is TRBJ2-1, the V gene TRBV11-3; D is unresolved. V shed 1 base and J shed 7 bases, with 5 bases lying between them. Germline V gives CDR1 SGHNT, CDR2 YENEEA. The CDR3 contains 12 residues. CDR3 DNA: TGTGCCAGCAGCTTAGTCGGTAATGAGCAGTTCTTC. Its translation is CASSLVGNEQFF.

V usage is TRBV28 and J usage is TRBJ1-2; D is undetermined. The CDR3 contains 13 residues. V was cut by 4 bases and J by 5 bases, with 11 bases left in between. Per the germline V gene, CDR1 is MDHEN and CDR2 is SYDVKM. CDR3 sequence (DNA): TGTGCCAGCAGTTCCTCCTACGGTTATGGCTACACCTTC. This gives the protein CASSSSYGYGYTF.

CDR3 bases: TGCAGCGTTGGTATCGGGTTTCGGGGCGAGCAGTACTTC. Encoded protein: CSVGIGFRGEQYF. The V gene is TRBV29-1, the J gene TRBJ2-7; D may be TRBD2 (5 bases). The CDR3 is 13 amino acids. CDR1 is SQVTM and CDR2 is ANQGSEA in the germline V gene. Trimming shortened V by 4 bases and J by 6 bases, and 16 bases separated the two germline ends.

The chain recombines TRBV7-9 with TRBJ1-2; tentatively, D is TRBD1 (5 bases). CDR3 length equals 16 residues. Germline V gene sequence: CDR1 SEHNR, CDR2 FQNEAQ (reference sequence). Trimming left V 2 bases short and J 2 bases short, with 15 bases between. CDR3 loop: CASSLNLGADNYGYTF. The CDR3 DNA reads TGTGCCAGCAGCTTAAATCTTGGGGCGGACAACTATGGCTACACCTTC.

The chain has TRBV16 and TRBJ1-5; D remains ambiguous. Between the trimmed V and J ends, which lost 4 bases and 3 bases, there was a span of 10 bases. Germline CDR1 KGHSY, CDR2 FQNENV. There are 14 residues in the CDR3. In DNA, the CDR3 is TGTGCCAGCAGCCCGCAGGTCAACAATCAGCCCCAGCATTTT. This gives the protein CASSPQVNNQPQHF.

The table lists this clone with a count of one. The chain carries TRBV7-2 and TRBJ2-1, with a possible D match to TRBD2 (6 bases). From germline, CDR1 is SGHTA and CDR2 FQGNSA. This CDR3 region has 14 residues. The germline V and J ends were trimmed by 1 base and 8 bases, with 12 bases remaining between them. CDR3 residues: CASSLVPSVDEQFF. CDR3 nucleotides: TGTGCCAGCAGCTTAGTCCCTAGCGTGGATGAGCAGTTCTTC.

The chain links TRBV27 to TRBJ2-7, with D maybe TRBD2 (6 bases). The germline CDR1 and CDR2 sequences are MNHEY and SMNVEV (reference sequence). V lost 4 bases and J 0 bases, leaving 16 bases between the germline ends. The CDR3 sequence is 16 residues long. CDR3 sequence (DNA): TGTGCCAGCAGTTCCCCCGGGGGACGCAACTCCTACGAGCAGTACTTC. Translating it yields CASSSPGGRNSYEQYF.

The V call is TRBV29-1, the J call TRBJ2-1; 11 nucleotides align to TRBD2. CDR3 size: 13 residues. Germline CDR1 SQVTM, CDR2 ANQGSEA. V dropped 8 bases and J dropped 6; count of bases not matched to a gene: 6. The CDR3 bases are TGCAGCACTGCCGGGACTAGCGGCAATGAGCAGTTCTTC. The encoded protein is CSTAGTSGNEQFF.

The chain carries TRBV7-9 and TRBJ1-1, with 10 bases aligning to TRBD1. The CDR3 has 15 amino acids. Trimming took 5 bases from V and 4 from J; bases not matched to a gene: 7. Germline assignment: CDR1 SEHNR and CDR2 FQNEAQ (reference sequence). The CDR3 region is CASSLTGQGLTEAFF. CDR3 coding DNA: TGTGCCAGCAGCCTTACGGGACAGGGGCTCACTGAAGCTTTCTTT.

The count of this clone is one. The chain combines TRBV29-1 with TRBJ1-2; D uncertain. The CDR3 covers 12 residues. Trimming stripped 5 bases from V and 8 bases from J, with 15 bases between. Germline V gene data show CDR1 as SQVTM and CDR2 as ANQGSEA. This CDR3 is CSVRRLPWGYTF. The CDR3 nucleotides read TGCAGCGTTCGGAGACTCCCGTGGGGCTACACCTTC.

The chain recombines TRBV11-2 with TRBJ2-5; 10 nucleotides match TRBD2. Germline V CDR1 and CDR2: SGHAT, FQNNGV. This CDR3 region has 15 residues. Unmatched junction bases numbered 5, after V lost 5 bases and J lost 2 bases. CDR3 region: CASSHWTSGQETQYF. The CDR3 coding sequence is TGTGCCAGCAGCCACTGGACTAGCGGACAAGAGACCCAGTACTTC. Looking up the rest from reference TRBV11-2 and TRBJ2-5 gives the full variable domain: EAGVAQSPRYKIIEKRQSVAFWCNPISGHATLYWYQQILGQGPKLLIQFQNNGVVDDSQLPKDRFSAERLKGVDSTLKIQPAKLEDSAVYLCASSHWTSGQETQYFGPGTRLLVL.

The V and J genes are TRBV6-1 and TRBJ1-4, with D unresolved. From germline, CDR1 is MNHNS and CDR2 SASEGT. V dropped 1 base and J dropped 8 bases, with 11 bases sitting between them. The CDR3 loop spans 14 amino acids. The CDR3 loop is CASSEGQVQEKLFF. The CDR3 nucleotides are TGTGCCAGCAGTGAAGGGCAGGTTCAGGAAAAACTGTTTTTT.

The rearrangement joins TRBV28 to TRBJ2-5; unclear D gene. V lost 2 bases to trimming and J lost 4 bases, with 8 bases between them. The germline V gene encodes CDR1 MDHEN and CDR2 SYDVKM. The CDR3 totals 13 residues. As DNA, the CDR3 is TGTGCCAGCAGTTTACGTCTAAGAGAGACCCAGTACTTC. It translates to CASSLRLRETQYF.